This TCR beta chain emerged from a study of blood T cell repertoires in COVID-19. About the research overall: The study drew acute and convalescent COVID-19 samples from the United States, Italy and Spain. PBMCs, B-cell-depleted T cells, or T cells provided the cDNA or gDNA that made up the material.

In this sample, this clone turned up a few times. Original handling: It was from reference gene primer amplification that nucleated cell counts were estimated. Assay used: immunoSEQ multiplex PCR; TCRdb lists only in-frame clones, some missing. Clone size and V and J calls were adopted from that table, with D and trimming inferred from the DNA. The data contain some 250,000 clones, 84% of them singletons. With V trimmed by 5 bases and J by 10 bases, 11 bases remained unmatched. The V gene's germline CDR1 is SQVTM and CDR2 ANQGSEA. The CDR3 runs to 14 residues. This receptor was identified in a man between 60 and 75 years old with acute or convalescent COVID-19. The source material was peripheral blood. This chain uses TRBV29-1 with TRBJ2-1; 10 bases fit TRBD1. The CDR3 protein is CSVSVGTGVIEQFF. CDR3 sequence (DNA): TGCAGCGTTAGCGTCGGGACAGGGGTCATAGAGCAGTTCTTC.